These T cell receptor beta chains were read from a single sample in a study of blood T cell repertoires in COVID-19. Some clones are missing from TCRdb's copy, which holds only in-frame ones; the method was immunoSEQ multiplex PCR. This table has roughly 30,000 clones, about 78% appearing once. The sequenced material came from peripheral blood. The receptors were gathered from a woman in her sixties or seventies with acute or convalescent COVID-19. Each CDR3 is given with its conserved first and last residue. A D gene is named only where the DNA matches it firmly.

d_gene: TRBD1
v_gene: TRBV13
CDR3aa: CASSLKGQGTHHGYTF

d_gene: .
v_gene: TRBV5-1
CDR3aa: CASSLEGARQGGNTIYF

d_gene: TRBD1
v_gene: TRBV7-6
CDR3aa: CASSLLPRDRGYEQYF

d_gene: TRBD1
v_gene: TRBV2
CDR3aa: CASSPGTGADEKLFF

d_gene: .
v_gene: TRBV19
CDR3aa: CASSTGTPRGAFF

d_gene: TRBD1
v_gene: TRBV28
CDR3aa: CASSPIRDRASYNSPLHF

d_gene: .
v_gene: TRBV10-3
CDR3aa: CAISGDNEQFF

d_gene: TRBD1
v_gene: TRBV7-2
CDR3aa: CASSWDRRGNSPLHF

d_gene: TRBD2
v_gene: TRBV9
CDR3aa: CASSGTSGTGELFF

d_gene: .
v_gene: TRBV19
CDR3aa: CASSIGVTEANNTGELFF

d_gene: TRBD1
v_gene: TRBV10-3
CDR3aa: CAISESEQGAGGYTF

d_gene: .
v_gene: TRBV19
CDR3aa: CASSIRGFGGEAFF

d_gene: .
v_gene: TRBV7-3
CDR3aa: CASRLKAAGETGELFF

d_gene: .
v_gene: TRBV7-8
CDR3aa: CASSDVVGAPNTEAFF

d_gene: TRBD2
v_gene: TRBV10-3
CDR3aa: CAISERGLAGDPQYF

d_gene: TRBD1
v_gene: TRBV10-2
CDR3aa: CASKPTGFGGYTF

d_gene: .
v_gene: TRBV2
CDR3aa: CASTDMGATYEQYF

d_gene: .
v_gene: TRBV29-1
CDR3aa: CSVEDTTVYGYTF

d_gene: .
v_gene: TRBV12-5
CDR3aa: CASGRAAATRDNSPLHF

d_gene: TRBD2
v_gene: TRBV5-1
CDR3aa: CASSLGLAPDTGELFF

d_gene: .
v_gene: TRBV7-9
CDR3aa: CASSLVGGGAPAGTDTQYF

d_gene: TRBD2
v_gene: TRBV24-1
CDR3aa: CATRAGRGKNIQYF

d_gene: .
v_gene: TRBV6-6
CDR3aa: CASSSKGYEQYF

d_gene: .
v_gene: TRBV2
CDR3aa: CASSDTSDSQGYTF

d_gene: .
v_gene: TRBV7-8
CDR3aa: CASSLGGTSNQPQHF

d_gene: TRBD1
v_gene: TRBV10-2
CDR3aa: CASSPGQGTQPQHF

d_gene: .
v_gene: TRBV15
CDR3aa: CATSRDLGQGNTEAFF

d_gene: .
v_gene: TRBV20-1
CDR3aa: CSAAGQPQHF

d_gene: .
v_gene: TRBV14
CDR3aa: CASSQDWATQETQYF

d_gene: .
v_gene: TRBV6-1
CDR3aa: CASSEAAGKYNSPLHF

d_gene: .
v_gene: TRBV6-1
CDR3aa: CASSEAPGGGNTIYF

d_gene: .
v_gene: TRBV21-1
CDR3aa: CASSLRTAEAFF